This TCR beta chain was retrieved from a study of STAT5B mutations in CD4+ large granular lymphocyte leukemia. Produced via immunoSEQ multiplex PCR; TCRdb's table is partial and in-frame only. The sample consists of about 24,000 clones, about two thirds of them appearing once. This CDR3 is built from 13 residues. The V end lost 8 bases, the J end lost 3 bases, and 13 bases lay between the germline ends. Germline V gene sequence: CDR1 SNHLY, CDR2 FYNNEI. Study findings and constraints: CD4-sorted patient repertoires seemed more clonal than healthy CD4+ repertoires. Approximately 25% of private leukemic clonotypes occurred rarely in other patients' non-leukemic repertoires. The CD4+ versus CD8+ T-LGLL clonality difference may reflect limited sample size. Compared with healthy controls (2/35), patient top clones favored TRBV06 (8/27).

This clone was picked up a small number of times. Its antigen is not known. The TCR comes from a human donor in good health. Source material: CD4+ T cells from blood buffy coats. V is TRBV2 and J is TRBJ1-2; D is ambiguous. This CDR3 is CASRRKVDYGYTF. The CDR3 DNA sequence: TGTGCCAGCCGCCGCAAGGTTGACTATGGCTACACCTTC. The full variable domain, with the rest looked up from reference TRBV2 and TRBJ1-2, is EPEVTQTPSHQVTQMGQEVILRCVPISNHLYFYWYRQILGQKVEFLVSFYNNEISEKSEIFDDQFSVERPDGSNFTLKIRSTKLEDSAMYFCASRRKVDYGYTFGSGTRLTVV.